This T cell receptor beta chain was sequenced in a study of cytomegalovirus exposure and HLA in healthy donors. The study's findings and limits: DRB1 showed the most TCR associations and HLA-C the fewest in a later analysis, as rates varied by HLA locus. There were 150 to 200 TCR beta chains listed as cytomegalovirus-associated. In a later analysis, CMV-associated beta chains were mostly HLA-associated, it appeared. Versus the approximately 720-donor mean, an Asian-associated ancestry cluster reportedly showed fewer N-insertions in a later analysis.

In regard to this clone: The antigen is unknown.

CDR3 length equals 11 residues. CDR1 GTSNPN and CDR2 SVGIG come from the germline V gene (reference sequence). Trimming cost V 3 bases and J 4 bases; bases outside gene matches: 0. Primers: 60 Vbeta forward and 13 Jbeta reverse. This table comes from immunoSEQ multiplex PCR, and its TCRdb copy is limited to in-frame clones, with some not included. The record lists about 190,000 clones, of which the ten most abundant hold approximately 0.98%. Input material: PBMCs. The TCR was taken from a woman aged 30 to 39 in good health and CMV-seropositive. This rearrangement joins TRBV30 to TRBJ2-7; TRBD2 matches at 7 bases. The CDR3 here is CAWRGGYEQYF. CDR3 nucleotides: TGTGCCTGGAGGGGAGGGTACGAGCAGTACTTC.